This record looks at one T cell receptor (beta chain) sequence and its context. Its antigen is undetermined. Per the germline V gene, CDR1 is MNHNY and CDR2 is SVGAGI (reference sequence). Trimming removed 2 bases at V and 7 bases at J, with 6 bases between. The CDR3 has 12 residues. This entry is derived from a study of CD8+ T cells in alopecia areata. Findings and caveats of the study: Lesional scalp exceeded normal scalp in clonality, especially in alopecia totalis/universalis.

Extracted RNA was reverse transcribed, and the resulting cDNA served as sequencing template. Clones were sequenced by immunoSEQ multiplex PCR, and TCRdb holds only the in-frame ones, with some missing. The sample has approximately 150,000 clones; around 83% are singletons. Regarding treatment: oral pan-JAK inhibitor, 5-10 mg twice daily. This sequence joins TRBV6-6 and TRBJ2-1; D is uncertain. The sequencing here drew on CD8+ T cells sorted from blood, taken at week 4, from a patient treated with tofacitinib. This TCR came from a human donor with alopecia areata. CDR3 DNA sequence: TGTGCCAGCAGTTACGGGCCGAATGAGCAGTTCTTC. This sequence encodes CASSYGPNEQFF.